These 2 T cell receptor beta chains originate from one sample sequenced in a study of blood T cells in healthy people across ages. A second roughly 6 to 12 cycle PCR used barcoded and J-beta primers. TCRdb called the 5' RACE reads again in MiXCR, with one record for every CDR3 protein. Of about 1,500,000 distinct CDR3 sequences listed, about 30% were seen once; the top ten hold 7.7%. Sequencing was carried out using blood. The receptors come from a woman in her twenties or thirties in good health.

Concerning this clonotype: At one end, the junction sequence differs from germline, possibly due to a read error. J is TRBJ2-5 and V is TRBV28; TRBD2 agrees at 7 bases. CDR1 and CDR2 from the germline V gene are MDHEN and SYDVKM. This CDR3 has 18 amino acids. CDR3 coding DNA: TGTGCCAGCAGTTCCCCCCTTGGGGGAGGGAGTGGAGTAGAGGCCCAGTACTTC. It specifies CASSSPLGGGSGVEAQYF.

Points on this clonotype: Sequence at one end of the junction differs from germline and may be a read error. The chain is built from TRBV19 and TRBJ2-1; a weak D match, TRBD2 (5 bases). CDR1 is LNHDA and CDR2 is SQIVND in the germline V gene (reference sequence). The CDR3 totals 15 residues. The CDR3 reads CASSIRRASPWERFF. CDR3 sequence (DNA): TGTGCCAGTAGTATAAGGCGGGCAAGCCCCTGGGAGCGGTTCTTC.